Listed below are T cell receptor beta chains from one sample, sequenced in a study of cytomegalovirus exposure and HLA in healthy donors. The data were produced by immunoSEQ multiplex PCR, yet TCRdb's version contains in-frame clones alone and is incomplete. The table lists hundreds of thousands of clones, roughly 89% of them singletons. Input material: PBMCs. Receptors were obtained from a young woman in good health and CMV-seronegative. Each CDR3 is given with its conserved first and last residue. The order of the fields is D gene, V gene, clone size, J gene, CDR3 protein, CDR3 DNA. D genes are given only for firm matches. Part of the rows lack a size; the others show once, few, many or a class for expanded clones.

.	TRBV7-2	.	TRBJ1-1	CASSLGGGAEAFF	TGTGCCAGCAGCTTAGGAGGGGGGGCTGAAGCTTTCTTT
.	TRBV21-1	.	TRBJ1-2	CASSKEEGPINYGYTF	TGTGCCAGCAGCAAAGAGGAGGGGCCCATTAACTATGGCTACACCTTC
.	TRBV7-2	once	TRBJ2-7	CASSSPNTYEQYF	TGTGCCAGCAGCTCCCCTAATACCTACGAGCAGTACTTC
.	TRBV11-2	.	TRBJ2-5	CASSLVGGGQETQYF	TGTGCCAGCAGCTTAGTCGGGGGAGGCCAAGAGACCCAGTACTTC
.	TRBV4-3	.	TRBJ1-1	CASSQDRRTEAFF	TGCGCCAGCAGCCAAGATAGGAGGACTGAAGCTTTCTTT
.	TRBV27	.	TRBJ2-7	CASSLRGGSYEQYF	TGTGCCAGCAGTTTAAGAGGGGGCTCCTACGAGCAGTACTTC
.	TRBV7-7	.	TRBJ2-2	CASSFSETKMAGELFF	TGTGCCAGCAGCTTCTCGGAGACTAAAATGGCCGGGGAGCTGTTTTTT
.	TRBV4-2	.	TRBJ2-1	CASSRLIGLGEQFF	TGTGCCAGCAGCCGACTAATCGGGTTAGGTGAGCAGTTCTTC
TRBD1	TRBV18	.	TRBJ1-6	CASSSDRVGSYNSPLHF	TGTGCCAGCTCATCCGACAGGGTAGGATCCTATAATTCACCCCTCCACTTT
TRBD2	TRBV9	.	TRBJ2-1	CASSPLPSGPNEQFF	TGTGCCAGCAGCCCTCTCCCTAGCGGACCCAATGAGCAGTTCTTC
.	TRBV20-1	.	TRBJ1-1	CSARAEVRAFF	TGCAGTGCTAGAGCTGAGGTGAGAGCTTTCTTT
.	TRBV5-4	.	TRBJ1-1	CASRVQGTEAFF	TGTGCCAGCAGGGTCCAGGGCACTGAAGCTTTCTTT
.	TRBV21-1	.	TRBJ2-5	CASSTRPGRGQETQYF	TGTGCCAGCAGCACAAGGCCGGGGAGGGGGCAAGAGACCCAGTACTTC
TRBD1	TRBV7-9	.	TRBJ1-3	CSSIKGGQGAGNTIYF	TGTTCCAGCATCAAAGGGGGACAGGGGGCTGGAAACACCATATATTTT
.	TRBV6-6	few	TRBJ1-3	CASSGASSGNTIYF	TGTGCCAGCAGTGGAGCGAGCTCTGGAAACACCATATATTTT
.	TRBV7-9	.	TRBJ2-3	CASSRPGGVAQYF	TGTGCCAGCAGCCGCCCCGGAGGAGTGGCGCAGTATTTT
.	TRBV5-6	.	TRBJ1-5	CASSLFSGPSNQPQHF	TGTGCCAGCAGCTTGTTTTCAGGTCCGAGCAATCAGCCCCAGCATTTT
TRBD1	TRBV6-5	.	TRBJ2-7	CASSKPGQGPF	TGTGCCAGCAGTAAACCGGGACAGGGGCCTTTC
.	TRBV15	.	TRBJ1-2	CATSRDGDWGYGYTF	TGTGCCACCAGCAGAGATGGGGACTGGGGCTATGGCTACACCTTC
.	TRBV6-5	few	TRBJ1-2	CASSSSDRKGGYTF	TGTGCCAGCAGTTCCTCAGACAGGAAGGGTGGCTACACCTTC
.	TRBV4-2	.	TRBJ2-1	CASSQDRAGIEQFF	TGTGCCAGCAGCCAAGACAGGGCAGGGATTGAGCAGTTCTTC
.	TRBV6-5	.	TRBJ1-2	CASSYLPGNVGGYTF	TGTGCCAGCAGTTACTTACCAGGGAATGTGGGTGGCTACACCTTC
TRBD1	TRBV2	once	TRBJ2-7	CASSAGTGVPYEQYF	TGTGCCAGCAGTGCGGGGACAGGGGTCCCCTACGAGCAGTACTTC
.	TRBV9	once	TRBJ2-3	CASSEGAFLSTDTQYF	TGTGCCAGCAGCGAGGGAGCTTTTCTTTCCACAGATACGCAGTATTTT